At least ten counts were recorded for the clone carrying this T cell receptor beta chain. No antigen is known for it. The record originates from a study of response to subunit inactivated influenza vaccine. Germline-derived CDR1 and CDR2 are LGHDT and YNNKEL (reference sequence). Trimming left V 1 base short and J 5 bases short, with 3 bases between. This CDR3 region has 12 residues. In TCRdb, the RT-PCR reads were re-called with MiXCR into one record per CDR3 protein. The sample holds 650,000 to 850,000 distinct CDR3 sequences, roughly 13% seen once. Broader study findings: Every seasonal influenza vaccination brings in few new T cells, the authors suggested.

The origin of this receptor is a man aged 45-65 years who received an inactivated influenza vaccine. The chain carries TRBV3-1 and TRBJ1-5; D not certain. Sequences were derived from PBMCs from blood, sampled around 14 days before vaccination. In DNA form, the CDR3 reads TGTGCCAGCAGCCAAGGGTATCAGCCCCAGCATTTT. It yields the protein CASSQGYQPQHF.